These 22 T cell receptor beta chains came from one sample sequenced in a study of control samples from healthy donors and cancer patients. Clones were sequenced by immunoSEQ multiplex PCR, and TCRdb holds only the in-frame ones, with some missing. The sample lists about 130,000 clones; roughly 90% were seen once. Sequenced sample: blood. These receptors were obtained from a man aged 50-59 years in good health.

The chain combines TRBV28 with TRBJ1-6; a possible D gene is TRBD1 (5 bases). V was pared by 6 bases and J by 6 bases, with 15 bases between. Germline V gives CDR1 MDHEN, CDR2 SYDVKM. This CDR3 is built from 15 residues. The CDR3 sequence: CASSSPTVINSPLHF. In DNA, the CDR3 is TGTGCCAGCAGCTCCCCGACAGTTATTAATTCACCCCTCCACTTT.

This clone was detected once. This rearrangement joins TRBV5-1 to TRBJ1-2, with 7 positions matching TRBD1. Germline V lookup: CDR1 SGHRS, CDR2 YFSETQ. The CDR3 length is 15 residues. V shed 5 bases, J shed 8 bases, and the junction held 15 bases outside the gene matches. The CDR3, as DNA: TGCGCCAGCAGGCAATACGGGCATTCACAGGGGGGCTACACCTTC. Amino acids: CASRQYGHSQGGYTF.

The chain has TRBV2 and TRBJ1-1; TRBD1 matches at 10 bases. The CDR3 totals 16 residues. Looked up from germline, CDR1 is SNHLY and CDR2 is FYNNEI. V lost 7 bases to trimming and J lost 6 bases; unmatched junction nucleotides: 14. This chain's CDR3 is CASTQPGQGLTPEAFF. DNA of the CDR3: TGTGCCAGCACCCAGCCGGGACAGGGGCTTACCCCTGAAGCTTTCTTT.

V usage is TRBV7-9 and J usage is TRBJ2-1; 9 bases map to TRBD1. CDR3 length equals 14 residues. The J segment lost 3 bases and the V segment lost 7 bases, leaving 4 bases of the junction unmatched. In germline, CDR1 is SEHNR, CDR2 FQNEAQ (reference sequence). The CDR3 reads CASTPGQGYNEQFF. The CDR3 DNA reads TGTGCCAGCACCCCGGGACAGGGCTACAATGAGCAGTTCTTC.

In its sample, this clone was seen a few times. This CDR3 reads CASSQQGFDNSPLHF. For the CDR3, the DNA is TGTGCCAGCAGCCAACAGGGTTTCGATAATTCACCCCTCCACTTT. The rearrangement joins TRBV11-3 to TRBJ1-6; weak D call: TRBD1 (6 bases). The CDR3 contains 15 residues. Per germline, CDR1 SGHNT and CDR2 YENEEA. Between the trimmed V and J ends, which lost 5 bases and 5 bases, there was a span of 13 bases. The whole variable domain, remainder taken from reference TRBV11-3 and TRBJ1-6, is EAGVVQSPRYKIIEKKQPVAFWCNPISGHNTLYWYLQNLGQGPELLIRYENEEAVDDSQLPKDRFSAERLKGVDSTLKIQPAELGDSAVYLCASSQQGFDNSPLHFGNGTRLTVT.

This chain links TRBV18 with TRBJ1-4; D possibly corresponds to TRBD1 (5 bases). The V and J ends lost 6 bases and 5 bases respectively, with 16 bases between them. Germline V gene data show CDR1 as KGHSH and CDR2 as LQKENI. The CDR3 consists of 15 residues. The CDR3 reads CASSLNSGRNEKLFF. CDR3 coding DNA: TGTGCCAGCTCTCTAAACTCGGGACGGAATGAAAAACTGTTTTTT.

The chain's CDR3 is CASSLTGAQGQPLHF. DNA of the CDR3: TGTGCCAGCAGTTTGACGGGGGCGCAGGGGCAACCCCTCCACTTT. This chain connects TRBV6-5 to TRBJ1-6, with D possibly being TRBD1 (6 bases). The CDR3 totals 15 residues. Trimming removed 4 bases at V and 12 bases at J, with 19 bases between. Germline V gene sequence: CDR1 MNHEY, CDR2 SVGAGI.

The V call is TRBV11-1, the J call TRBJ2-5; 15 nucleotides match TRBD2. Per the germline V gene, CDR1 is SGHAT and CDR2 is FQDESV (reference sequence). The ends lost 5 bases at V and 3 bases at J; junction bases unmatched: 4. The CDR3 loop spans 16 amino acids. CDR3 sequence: CASSPRTSGGEETQYF. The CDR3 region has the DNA TGTGCCAGCAGCCCGCGGACTAGCGGGGGGGAAGAGACCCAGTACTTC.

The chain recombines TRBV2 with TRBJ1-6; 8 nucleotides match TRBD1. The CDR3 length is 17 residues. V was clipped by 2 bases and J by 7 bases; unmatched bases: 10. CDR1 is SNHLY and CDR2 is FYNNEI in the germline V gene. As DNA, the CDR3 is TGTGCCAGCAGTGAACAAGCAGGGGGCGCCGGAAATTCACCCCTCCACTTT. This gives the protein CASSEQAGGAGNSPLHF.

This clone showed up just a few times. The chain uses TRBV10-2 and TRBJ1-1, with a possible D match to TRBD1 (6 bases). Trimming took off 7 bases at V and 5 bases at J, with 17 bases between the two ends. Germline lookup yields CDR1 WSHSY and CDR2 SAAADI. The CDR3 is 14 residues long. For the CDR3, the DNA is TGCGCCAGCACCGAACAGGGAGTTTGGACTGAAGCTTTCTTT. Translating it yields CASTEQGVWTEAFF.

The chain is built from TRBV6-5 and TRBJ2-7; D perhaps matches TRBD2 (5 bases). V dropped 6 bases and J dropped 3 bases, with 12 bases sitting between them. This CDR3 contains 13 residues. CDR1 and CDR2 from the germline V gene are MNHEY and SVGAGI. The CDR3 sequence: CASRPDYYYEQYF. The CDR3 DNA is TGTGCCAGCAGACCTGACTACTACTACGAGCAGTACTTC.

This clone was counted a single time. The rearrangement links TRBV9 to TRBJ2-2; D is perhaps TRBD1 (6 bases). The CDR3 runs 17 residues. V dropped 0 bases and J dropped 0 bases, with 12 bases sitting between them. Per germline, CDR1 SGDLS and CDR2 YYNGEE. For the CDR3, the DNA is TGTGCCAGCAGCGTAGCCAGGGGAAGATCGAACACCGGGGAGCTGTTTTTT. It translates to CASSVARGRSNTGELFF. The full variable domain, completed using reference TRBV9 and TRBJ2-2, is DSGVTQTPKHLITATGQRVTLRCSPRSGDLSVYWYQQSLDQGLQFLIQYYNGEERAKGNILERFSAQQFPDLHSELNLSSLELGDSALYFCASSVARGRSNTGELFFGEGSRLTVL.

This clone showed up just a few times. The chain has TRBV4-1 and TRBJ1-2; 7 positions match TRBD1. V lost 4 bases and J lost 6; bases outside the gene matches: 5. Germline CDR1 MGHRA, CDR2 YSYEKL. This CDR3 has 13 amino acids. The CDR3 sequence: CASSRRQGDGYTF. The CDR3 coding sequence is TGCGCCAGCAGCCGGCGACAGGGAGATGGCTACACCTTC.

CDR3 region: CASSLSQGGQYF. CDR3 bases: TGTGCCAGCAGCTTATCGCAGGGTGGGCAGTACTTC. The chain is built from TRBV11-2 and TRBJ2-7, with TRBD1 as a possible D gene (5 bases). The CDR3 is made up of 12 amino acids. The V gene's germline CDR1 is SGHAT and CDR2 FQNNGV. With 2 bases removed from V and 9 bases from J, the gap between germline ends came to 11 bases.

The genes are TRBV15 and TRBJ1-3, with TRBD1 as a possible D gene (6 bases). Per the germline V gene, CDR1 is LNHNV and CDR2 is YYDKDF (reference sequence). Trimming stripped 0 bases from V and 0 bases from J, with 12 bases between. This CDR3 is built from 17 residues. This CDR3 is CATSRDLIGGSGNTIYF. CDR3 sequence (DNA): TGTGCCACCAGCAGAGATCTGATAGGGGGCTCTGGAAACACCATATATTTT.

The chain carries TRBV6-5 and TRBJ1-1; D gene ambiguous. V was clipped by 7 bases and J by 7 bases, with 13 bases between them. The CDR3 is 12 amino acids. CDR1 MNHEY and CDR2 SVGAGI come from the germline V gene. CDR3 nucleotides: TGTGCCAGCAAGGGAGCGGAGCGTGAAGCTTTCTTT. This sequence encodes CASKGAEREAFF.

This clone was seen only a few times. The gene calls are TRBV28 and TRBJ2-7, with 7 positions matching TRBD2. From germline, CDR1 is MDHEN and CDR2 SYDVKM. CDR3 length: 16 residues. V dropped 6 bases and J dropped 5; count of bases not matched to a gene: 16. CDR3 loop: CASSKPYTGTNHEQYF. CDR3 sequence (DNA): TGTGCCAGCAGCAAGCCTTATACCGGGACTAACCACGAGCAGTACTTC.

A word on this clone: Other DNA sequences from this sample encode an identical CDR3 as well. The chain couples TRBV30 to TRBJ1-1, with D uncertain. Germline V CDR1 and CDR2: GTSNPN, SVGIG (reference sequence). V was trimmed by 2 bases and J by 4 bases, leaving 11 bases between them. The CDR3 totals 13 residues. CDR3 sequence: CAWSFGYGTEAFF. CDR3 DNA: TGTGCCTGGAGTTTCGGGTATGGCACTGAAGCTTTCTTT. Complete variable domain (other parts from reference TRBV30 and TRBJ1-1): SQTIHQWPATLVQPVGSPLSLECTVEGTSNPNLYWYRQAAGRGLQLLFYSVGIGQISSEVPQNLSASRPQDRQFILSSKKLLLSDSGFYLCAWSFGYGTEAFFGQGTRLTVV.

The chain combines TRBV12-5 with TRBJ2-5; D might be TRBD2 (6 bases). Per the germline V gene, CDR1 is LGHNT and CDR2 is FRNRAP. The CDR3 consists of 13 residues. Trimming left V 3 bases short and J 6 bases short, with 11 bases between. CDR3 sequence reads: CASGFGGDKTQYF. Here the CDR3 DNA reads TGTGCTAGTGGTTTCGGCGGGGATAAGACCCAGTACTTC.

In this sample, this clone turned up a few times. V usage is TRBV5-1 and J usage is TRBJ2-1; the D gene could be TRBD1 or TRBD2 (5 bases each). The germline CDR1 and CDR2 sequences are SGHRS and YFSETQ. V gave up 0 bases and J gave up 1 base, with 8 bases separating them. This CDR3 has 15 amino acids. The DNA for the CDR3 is TGCGCCAGCAGCTTGGTGGGGGAATCCTACAATGAGCAGTTCTTC. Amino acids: CASSLVGESYNEQFF.

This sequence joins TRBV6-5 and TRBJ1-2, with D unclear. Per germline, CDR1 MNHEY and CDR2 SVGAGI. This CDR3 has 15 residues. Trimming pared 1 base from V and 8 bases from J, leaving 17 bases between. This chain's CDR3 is CASSYYRLGPEGYTF. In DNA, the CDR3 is TGTGCCAGCAGTTACTACCGGTTGGGTCCCGAGGGCTACACCTTC.

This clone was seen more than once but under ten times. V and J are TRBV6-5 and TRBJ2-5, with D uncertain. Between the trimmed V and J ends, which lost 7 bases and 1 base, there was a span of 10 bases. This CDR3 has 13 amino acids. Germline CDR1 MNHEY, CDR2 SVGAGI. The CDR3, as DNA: TGTGCCAGCAAGATGACTGGCCAAGAGACCCAGTACTTC. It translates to CASKMTGQETQYF.